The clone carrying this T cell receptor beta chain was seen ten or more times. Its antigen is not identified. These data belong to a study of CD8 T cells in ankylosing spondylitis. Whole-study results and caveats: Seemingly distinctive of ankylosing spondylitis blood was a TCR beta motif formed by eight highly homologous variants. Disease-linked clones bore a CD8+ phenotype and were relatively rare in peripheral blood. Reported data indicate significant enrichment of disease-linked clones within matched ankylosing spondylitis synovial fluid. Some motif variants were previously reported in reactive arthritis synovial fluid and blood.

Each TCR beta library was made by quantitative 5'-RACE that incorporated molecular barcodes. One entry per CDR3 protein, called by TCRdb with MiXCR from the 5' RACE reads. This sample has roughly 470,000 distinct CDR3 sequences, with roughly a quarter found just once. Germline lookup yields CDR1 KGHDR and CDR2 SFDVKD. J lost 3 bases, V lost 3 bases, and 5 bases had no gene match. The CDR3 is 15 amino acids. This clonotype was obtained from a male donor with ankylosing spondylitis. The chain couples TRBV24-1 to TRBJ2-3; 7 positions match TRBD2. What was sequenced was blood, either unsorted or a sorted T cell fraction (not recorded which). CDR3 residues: CATSDRAGITDTQYF. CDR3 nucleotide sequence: TGTGCCACCAGTGATAGAGCGGGAATAACAGATACGCAGTATTTT.